The 9 T cell receptor beta chains below come from one sample, sequenced in a study of blood T cell repertoires in COVID-19 (TCRdb year 2020). Library preparation employed the immunoSEQ multiplex PCR assay. TCRdb limited this immuneACCESS table to in-frame rearrangements with V and J called. A share of clones is missing; checked studies link under half to unresolved V genes, and the rest is unexplained. The sample table lists roughly 220,000 clones, approximately 84% of them with a count of one. The ten top clones hold approximately 2.9% of the sample. The sequenced material came from peripheral blood. The receptors were gathered from a woman aged 25 to 39 who had recovered from COVID-19.

The V call is TRBV5-4, the J call TRBJ2-7; D is possibly TRBD1 (5 bases). The CDR3 length is 16 residues. Trimming removed 1 base from V and 0 bases from J, with 14 bases in between. Germline CDR1 reads SGHNT; CDR2 reads YYREEE (reference sequence). CDR3 DNA sequence: TGTGCCAGCAGCTTGAGTACAGGCCGATTCTCCTACGAGCAGTACTTC. Translated, it gives CASSLSTGRFSYEQYF.

This clone came up a few times. The CDR3 nucleotides are TGTGCCAGCAGCAGAGGCCGCTCGGGAGCAGACTACGAGCAGTACTTC. Encoded protein: CASSRGRSGADYEQYF. The J gene is TRBJ2-7, the V gene TRBV7-2, with TRBD2 as a possible D gene (6 bases). Trimming removed 5 bases from V and 3 bases from J, with 20 bases in between. Germline values: CDR1 SGHTA, CDR2 FQGNSA. CDR3 length: 16 amino acids.

This rearrangement joins TRBV9 to TRBJ2-3, with 9 bases identical to TRBD1. The V gene's germline CDR1 is SGDLS and CDR2 YYNGEE. CDR3 length equals 18 residues. The J segment lost 4 bases and the V segment lost 0 bases, leaving 12 bases of the junction unmatched. The CDR3 here is CASSVGGQGLFGADTQYF. The CDR3 region has the DNA TGTGCCAGCAGCGTAGGGGGACAGGGATTGTTCGGGGCAGATACGCAGTATTTT.

The genes are TRBV27 and TRBJ1-2; 7 bases agree with TRBD1. This CDR3 contains 13 residues. Trimming took 5 bases from V and 7 from J; bases not matched to a gene: 7. Germline CDR1 reads MNHEY; CDR2 reads SMNVEV (reference sequence). CDR3: CASSTTGLGGYTF. The CDR3, as DNA: TGTGCCAGCAGTACGACAGGGCTAGGTGGCTACACCTTC.

The V and J genes are TRBV2 and TRBJ1-2, with 8 nucleotides matching TRBD1. Germline V gene sequence: CDR1 SNHLY, CDR2 FYNNEI. Trimming removed 4 bases from V and 7 bases from J; junction bases left unmatched: 5. This CDR3 region has 13 residues. CDR3 protein: CASSGQGIPGYTF. CDR3 nucleotides: TGTGCCAGCAGTGGACAGGGGATACCTGGCTACACCTTC.

The genes are TRBV14 and TRBJ2-1; 10 positions agree with TRBD2. Trimming cost V 4 bases and J 2 bases; bases outside gene matches: 2. The CDR3 consists of 15 residues. Germline V CDR1 and CDR2: SGHDN, FVKESK. The CDR3: CASSPTSGTYNEQFF. The CDR3 DNA sequence: TGTGCCAGCAGCCCTACTAGCGGGACCTACAATGAGCAGTTCTTC.

The V and J genes are TRBV5-1 and TRBJ2-3; 7 bases line up with TRBD2. CDR1 and CDR2 (germline): SGHRS, YFSETQ. V lost 0 bases to trimming and J lost 5 bases; unmatched junction nucleotides: 9. This CDR3 comprises 16 residues. This CDR3 is CASSLASGTGGDTQYF. CDR3 in DNA: TGCGCCAGCAGCTTGGCCTCCGGGACGGGGGGAGATACGCAGTATTTT.

The chain is built from TRBV4-2 and TRBJ2-3; the match to TRBD2 covers 9 bases. The V gene end was trimmed by 0 bases and the J gene end by 5 bases; junction bases not matched to a gene: 6. The CDR3 runs 16 residues. The germline V gene has CDR1 LGHNA and CDR2 YNFKEQ. The CDR3 region has the DNA TGTGCCAGCAGCCAAGAGGCTAGCGGGATTGAAGATACGCAGTATTTT. Amino acids: CASSQEASGIEDTQYF.

The chain employs TRBV27 and TRBJ1-1; 7 nucleotides align to TRBD1. Germline loops: CDR1 MNHEY, CDR2 SMNVEV (reference sequence). CDR3 size: 15 residues. After removal of 3 bases from V and 4 bases from J, the junction contained 8 bases not matched to a gene. The CDR3 DNA is TGTGCCAGCAGTTTCCCGGGACAGTCGAGCACTGAAGCTTTCTTT. Protein sequence: CASSFPGQSSTEAFF.